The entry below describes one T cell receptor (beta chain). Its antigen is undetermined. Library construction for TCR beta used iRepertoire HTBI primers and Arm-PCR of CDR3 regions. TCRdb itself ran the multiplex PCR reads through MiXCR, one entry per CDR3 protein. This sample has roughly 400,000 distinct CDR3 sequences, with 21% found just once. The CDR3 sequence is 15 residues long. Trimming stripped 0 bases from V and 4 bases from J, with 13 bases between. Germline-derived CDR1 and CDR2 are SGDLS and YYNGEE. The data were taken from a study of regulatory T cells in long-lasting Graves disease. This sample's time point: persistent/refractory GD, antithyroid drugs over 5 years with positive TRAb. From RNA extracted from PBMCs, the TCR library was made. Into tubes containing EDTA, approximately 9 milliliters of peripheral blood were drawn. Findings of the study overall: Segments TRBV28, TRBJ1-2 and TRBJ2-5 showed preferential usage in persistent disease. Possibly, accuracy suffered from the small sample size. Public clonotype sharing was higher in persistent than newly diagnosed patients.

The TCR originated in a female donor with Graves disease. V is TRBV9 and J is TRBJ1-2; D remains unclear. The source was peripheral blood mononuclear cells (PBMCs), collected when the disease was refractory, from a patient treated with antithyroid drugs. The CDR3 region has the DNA TGTGCCAGCAGCGTAGCCGGATACGAGGGCTATGGCTACACCTTC. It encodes CASSVAGYEGYGYTF.